The rows below give T cell receptor beta chains drawn from one sample of a study of siplizumab effects on memory and regulatory T cells. The assay was immunoSEQ multiplex PCR, and TCRdb's table has in-frame clones only and misses some. The sample comprises approximately 100,000 clones, about 91% of which are singletons, and roughly 2.7% rests with the top ten. The specimen sequenced was CD4+ T cells sorted from blood. The receptor source for this set is a human donor in good health. Some clones in this sample may be carry-over from other donors' samples. CDR3s include the opening cysteine and the closing phenylalanine or tryptophan. The order of the fields is D gene, J gene, clone size, V gene, CDR3 DNA, CDR3 protein. The D gene is left open where the match is weak. Clone size appears in some rows only: once, few, many, or a class for an expanded clone.

d_gene: .; j_gene: TRBJ2-7; abundance: .; v_gene: TRBV5-4; CDR3nt: TGTGCCAGCAGCTTGAAAGTTAATGACTACGAGCAGTACTTC; CDR3aa: CASSLKVNDYEQYF
d_gene: TRBD1; j_gene: TRBJ2-7; abundance: .; v_gene: TRBV6-6; CDR3nt: TGTGCCAGCAGTGGACAGGGAGGAGAGCAGTACTTC; CDR3aa: CASSGQGGEQYF
d_gene: .; j_gene: TRBJ2-1; abundance: .; v_gene: TRBV25-1; CDR3nt: TGTGCCAGCAGACAATCGAGCGGCACCGCTGGACCATACAATGAGCAGTTCTTC; CDR3aa: CASRQSSGTAGPYNEQFF
d_gene: .; j_gene: TRBJ1-2; abundance: .; v_gene: TRBV14; CDR3nt: TGTGCCAGCAGCCAAGGAGCTAACTATGGCTACACCTTC; CDR3aa: CASSQGANYGYTF
d_gene: .; j_gene: TRBJ2-2; abundance: .; v_gene: TRBV5-1; CDR3nt: TGCGCCAGCGGAGAAACTTCCGGGACATGGAGGACCGGGGAGCTGTTTTTT; CDR3aa: CASGETSGTWRTGELFF
d_gene: .; j_gene: TRBJ1-4; abundance: .; v_gene: TRBV10-2; CDR3nt: TGCGCCAGCAGGGAAAAGGACGTAGCTAATGAAAAACTGTTTTTT; CDR3aa: CASREKDVANEKLFF
d_gene: .; j_gene: TRBJ2-1; abundance: .; v_gene: TRBV2; CDR3nt: TGTGCCAGCAAGCTACCTCTAGCACCGAGCTCCTACAATGAGCAGTTCTTC; CDR3aa: CASKLPLAPSSYNEQFF
d_gene: TRBD1; j_gene: TRBJ1-5; abundance: .; v_gene: TRBV5-6; CDR3nt: TGTGCCAGCAGCCCCTCGGGACAGGGTACTCAGCCCCAGCATTTT; CDR3aa: CASSPSGQGTQPQHF
d_gene: .; j_gene: TRBJ2-7; abundance: .; v_gene: TRBV6-6; CDR3nt: TGTGCCAGCAGTTATCTGCCGCAATACGAGCAGTACTTC; CDR3aa: CASSYLPQYEQYF
d_gene: TRBD1; j_gene: TRBJ1-1; abundance: .; v_gene: TRBV9; CDR3nt: TGTGCCAGCAGCGGCCCGGACAGGGCCCCGAACACTGAAGCTTTCTTT; CDR3aa: CASSGPDRAPNTEAFF
d_gene: .; j_gene: TRBJ1-1; abundance: few; v_gene: TRBV11-3; CDR3nt: TGTGCCAGCAGCTTAGTTCGGGTGAACACTGAAGCTTTCTTT; CDR3aa: CASSLVRVNTEAFF
d_gene: TRBD2; j_gene: TRBJ2-7; abundance: .; v_gene: TRBV27; CDR3nt: TGTGCCAGCAGTCCCCGGGGGGGACCCTACGAGCAGTACTTC; CDR3aa: CASSPRGGPYEQYF
d_gene: TRBD1; j_gene: TRBJ2-1; abundance: .; v_gene: TRBV4-1; CDR3nt: TGCGCCAGCAGCCAACCCCCGGGACAGAGGAACAATGAGCAGTTCTTC; CDR3aa: CASSQPPGQRNNEQFF
d_gene: .; j_gene: TRBJ1-1; abundance: .; v_gene: TRBV9; CDR3nt: TGTGCCAGCAGCGGGACAATGAACACTGAAGCTTTCTTT; CDR3aa: CASSGTMNTEAFF